One sample yielded the 5 T cell receptor beta chains listed below, sequenced in a study of PD-L1 blockade in urothelial cancer. The table came from immunoSEQ multiplex PCR; TCRdb's copy has only in-frame clones and leaves some out. The sample includes 40,000 to 60,000 clones, roughly 80% of them seen just once. Time point specified: peripheral blood 6 weeks after treatment start. The input for sequencing was PBMCs, taken around atezolizumab (anti-PD-L1) treatment. These receptors were collected from a man between 65 and 85 years old with urothelial cancer.

In nucleotides, the CDR3 is TGTGCCAGCAGTGAAGAATGGCGGGAGGCCGACTCCTACGAGCAGTACTTC. Residues: CASSEEWREADSYEQYF. This chain connects TRBV6-1 to TRBJ2-7, with TRBD2 matching 8 bases. Germline V gene lookup returns CDR1 MNHNS and CDR2 SASEGT. This CDR3 is built from 17 residues. V trimming: 1 base; J trimming: 0 bases; junction bases outside the gene matches: 8.

The chain joins TRBV18 to TRBJ2-5; the match to TRBD2 covers 10 bases. Germline V gene sequence: CDR1 KGHSH, CDR2 LQKENI. The CDR3 totals 15 residues. The V gene end was trimmed by 5 bases and the J gene end by 0 bases; junction bases not matched to a gene: 3. The DNA for the CDR3 is TGTGCCAGCTCAAGAGCGGGAGGGAACCAAGAGACCCAGTACTTC. Translation: CASSRAGGNQETQYF.

The rearrangement joins TRBV19 to TRBJ2-1, with D possibly TRBD2 on 6 matching bases. The V end was cut by 4 bases, the J end by 0 bases, with 13 bases between. Germline assignment: CDR1 LNHDA and CDR2 SQIVND (reference sequence). The CDR3 is 16 residues long. The CDR3: CASSTSGGNSYNEQFF. CDR3 sequence (DNA): TGTGCCAGTAGTACAAGTGGCGGGAACTCCTACAATGAGCAGTTCTTC.

This clone was seen a handful of times. This chain links TRBV5-4 with TRBJ2-7; TRBD2 aligns across 7 bases. Germline CDR1 is SGHNT and CDR2 is YYREEE (reference sequence). This CDR3 is 15 amino acids long. The ends lost 5 bases at V and 9 bases at J; junction bases unmatched: 17. This CDR3 is CASSHLGGQAERQYF. The DNA of the CDR3 is TGTGCCAGCAGTCACTTGGGAGGGCAGGCAGAGAGGCAGTACTTC.

The V call is TRBV19, the J call TRBJ2-5; D ambiguous. Trimming cost V 3 bases and J 2 bases, with 7 bases left between them. Germline assignment: CDR1 LNHDA and CDR2 SQIVND (reference sequence). This CDR3 region has 13 residues. CDR3 protein: CASSIGLQETQYF. CDR3 DNA: TGTGCCAGTAGTATCGGTCTTCAAGAGACCCAGTACTTC.